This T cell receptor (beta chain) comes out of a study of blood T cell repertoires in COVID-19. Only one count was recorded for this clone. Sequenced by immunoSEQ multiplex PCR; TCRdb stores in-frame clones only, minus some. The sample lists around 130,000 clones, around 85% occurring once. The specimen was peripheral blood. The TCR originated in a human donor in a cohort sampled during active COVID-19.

DNA for the CDR3: TGTGCCAGCAGCCTCCGACAGGGTGAAGGCACAGATACGCAGTATTTT. Translated, it gives CASSLRQGEGTDTQYF. The chain employs TRBV9 and TRBJ2-3; 7 bases are shared with TRBD1. The CDR3 is made up of 16 amino acids. Germline CDR1 reads SGDLS; CDR2 reads YYNGEE. V dropped 4 bases and J dropped 1; count of bases not matched to a gene: 9.